One sample yielded the 30 T cell receptor beta chains listed below, sequenced in a study of glioma-infiltrating T cells after dendritic cell vaccination. Time point indicated: after dendritic cell vaccination, including at tumor progression/relapse. Sequencing used immunoSEQ multiplex PCR; TCRdb keeps in-frame clones, though not all of them. The data contain 55,000 to 75,000 clones, about 80% of them seen just once; the ten biggest clones take up around 14%. The sequencing here drew on blood, taken after dendritic cell vaccination. Receptors were obtained from a human donor with glioblastoma.

The chain joins TRBV30 to TRBJ1-3; D uncertain. The CDR3 loop spans 15 amino acids. The germline CDR1 and CDR2 sequences are GTSNPN and SVGIG (reference sequence). Trimming pared 0 bases from V and 0 bases from J, leaving 9 bases between. For the CDR3, the DNA is TGTGCCTGGAGTGTATTCAGGAACTCTGGAAACACCATATATTTT. The encoded protein is CAWSVFRNSGNTIYF.

The V and J genes are TRBV7-9 and TRBJ1-1; TRBD1 might be the D (5 bases). Germline V CDR1 and CDR2: SEHNR, FQNEAQ (reference sequence). V lost 5 bases and J lost 2, with 12 bases in between. CDR3 length: 14 residues. The CDR3 DNA sequence: TGTGCCAGCAGCGCCTCGGGACTCAACACTGAAGCTTTCTTT. Translating it yields CASSASGLNTEAFF.

V gene TRBV9 combines with J gene TRBJ1-6; a possible D gene is TRBD1 (5 bases). Trimming cost V 0 bases and J 7 bases, with 11 bases left between them. Per germline, CDR1 SGDLS and CDR2 YYNGEE. The CDR3 is 15 residues long. The CDR3 nucleotides are TGTGCCAGCAGCGTAGGTACAGGTCAAAATTCACCCCTCCACTTT. It specifies CASSVGTGQNSPLHF.

The chain recombines TRBV28 with TRBJ1-6, with TRBD1 matching over 7 bases. Germline values: CDR1 MDHEN, CDR2 SYDVKM. The length of the CDR3 is 19 residues. V dropped 1 base and J dropped 7; count of bases not matched to a gene: 16. The CDR3 nucleotides read TGTGCCAGCAGTTTATTAACACTACAGGGGAGCGGTTTAAATTCACCCCTCCACTTT. It encodes CASSLLTLQGSGLNSPLHF.

The chain carries TRBV6-1 and TRBJ2-5, with 10 nucleotides matching TRBD2. V gave up 6 bases and J gave up 4 bases; unmatched junction bases: 8. The CDR3 spans 15 residues. In germline, CDR1 is MNHNS, CDR2 SASEGT. CDR3 coding DNA: TGTGCCAGCAGCCCAGAGCGGGGGGGAGGAGAGACCCAGTACTTC. Encoded protein: CASSPERGGGETQYF.

V and J are TRBV5-1 and TRBJ1-2; D possibly corresponds to TRBD1 (6 bases). The CDR3 has 12 amino acids. The germline V gene has CDR1 SGHRS and CDR2 YFSETQ. V shed 4 bases and J shed 8 bases, with 12 bases lying between them. The CDR3 coding sequence is TGCGCCAGCAGCCTCGGACAGCTCGGCTACACCTTC. This translates into CASSLGQLGYTF.

The chain couples TRBV6-6 to TRBJ2-5; 8 positions match TRBD2. Germline CDR1 reads MNHNY; CDR2 reads SVGAGI (reference sequence). Trimming took 7 bases from V and 5 from J; bases not matched to a gene: 0. The CDR3 is made up of 11 amino acids. CDR3 sequence (DNA): TGTGCCAGCACGGGGGGGGAGACCCAGTACTTC. It codes for CASTGGETQYF.

The chain links TRBV9 to TRBJ2-1; possible D gene TRBD2, 5 bases. Trimming removed 5 bases at V and 4 bases at J, with 10 bases between. Germline CDR1 SGDLS, CDR2 YYNGEE. The CDR3 covers 13 residues. This CDR3 is CASSFSGYNEQFF. CDR3 bases: TGTGCCAGCAGTTTCTCGGGATACAATGAGCAGTTCTTC. Together with reference TRBV9 and TRBJ2-1, the CDR3 gives the full variable domain: DSGVTQTPKHLITATGQRVTLRCSPRSGDLSVYWYQQSLDQGLQFLIQYYNGEERAKGNILERFSAQQFPDLHSELNLSSLELGDSALYFCASSFSGYNEQFFGPGTRLTVL.

The chain couples TRBV5-1 to TRBJ2-7; D remains unclear. This CDR3 comprises 15 residues. CDR1 SGHRS and CDR2 YFSETQ come from the germline V gene. V gave up 4 bases and J gave up 6 bases, with 20 bases separating them. The CDR3, as DNA: TGCGCCAGCAGCCGGTCTTTGCCGGAGAATGGCGAGCAGTACTTC. Amino acid sequence: CASSRSLPENGEQYF.

The chain recombines TRBV4-3 with TRBJ1-1; 7 nucleotides align to TRBD1. Germline V gene lookup returns CDR1 LGHNA and CDR2 YSLEER. J was trimmed by 13 bases and V by 0 bases; bases with no gene match: 8. This CDR3 spans 13 amino acids. Written as DNA, the CDR3 is TGCGCCAGCAGCCAAGATGCCAGGGGGTTGGGTTTCTTT. It translates to CASSQDARGLGFF.

The gene calls are TRBV5-1 and TRBJ2-7, with 14 bases that match TRBD2. J was trimmed by 4 bases and V by 4 bases; bases with no gene match: 13. CDR3 size: 18 residues. Germline V CDR1 and CDR2: SGHRS, YFSETQ. The CDR3 bases are TGCGCCAGCAGCGCCCGGACTAGCGGGGGGCCCTTACTATACGAGCAGTACTTC. Amino acid sequence: CASSARTSGGPLLYEQYF.

The chain is built from TRBV9 and TRBJ2-3, with TRBD2 as a possible D gene (5 bases). The V gene lost 0 bases and the J gene lost 8 bases, with 16 bases spanning the gap. Germline V gene sequence: CDR1 SGDLS, CDR2 YYNGEE. This CDR3 has 15 residues. The CDR3 bases are TGTGCCAGCAGCGTAGGAGGGCGACGGACCGGTACGCAGTATTTT. It yields the protein CASSVGGRRTGTQYF.

The genes are TRBV5-1 and TRBJ1-1; tentatively, D is TRBD1 (6 bases). Trimming stripped 3 bases from V and 3 bases from J, with 18 bases between. The length of the CDR3 is 16 residues. The germline gives CDR1 SGHRS, CDR2 YFSETQ. The CDR3 sequence is CASSSEGGGADTEAFF. Here the CDR3 DNA reads TGCGCCAGCAGCTCAGAGGGGGGGGGTGCGGACACTGAAGCTTTCTTT.

This clone has only one observation. This rearrangement joins TRBV6-5 to TRBJ2-1; 10 bases fit TRBD2. Per germline, CDR1 MNHEY and CDR2 SVGAGI. V shed 0 bases and J 9 bases; nucleotides not matched to a gene: 8. CDR3 length: 16 residues. CDR3 in DNA: TGTGCCAGCAGTTACTCGGGGACTAGCGTACGGGGTGAGCAGTTCTTC. Encoded protein: CASSYSGTSVRGEQFF.

CDR3 nucleotide sequence: TGCGCCAGCAGCTCCTCGGAGGACTTCTACACCTTC. Amino acids: CASSSSEDFYTF. The chain joins TRBV5-1 to TRBJ1-2; the D is unclear. This CDR3 region has 12 residues. Trimming took 3 bases from V and 10 from J, leaving 13 bases between them. The germline V gene encodes CDR1 SGHRS and CDR2 YFSETQ. Together with reference TRBV5-1 and TRBJ1-2, the CDR3 gives the full variable domain: KAGVTQTPRYLIKTRGQQVTLSCSPISGHRSVSWYQQTPGQGLQFLFEYFSETQRNKGNFPGRFSGRQFSNSRSEMNVSTLELGDSALYLCASSSSEDFYTFGSGTRLTVV.

This chain joins TRBV5-5 and TRBJ1-4, with D possibly being TRBD1 (6 bases). The length of the CDR3 is 14 residues. Trimming pared 5 bases from V and 3 bases from J, leaving 11 bases between. Germline lookup yields CDR1 SGHKS and CDR2 YYEKEE (reference sequence). The CDR3 reads CASRVQGANEKLFF. In DNA form, the CDR3 reads TGTGCCAGCAGGGTACAGGGTGCTAATGAAAAACTGTTTTTT.

This chain joins TRBV5-1 and TRBJ2-6; 7 nucleotides agree with TRBD1. The CDR3 is 18 amino acids. CDR1 is SGHRS and CDR2 is YFSETQ in the germline V gene. The trim removed 1 base at V and 4 bases at J, leaving 11 bases unmatched. Here the CDR3 reads CASSLNVQGSSGANVLTF. The CDR3 region has the DNA TGCGCCAGCAGCTTGAATGTACAGGGGAGCTCCGGGGCCAACGTCCTGACTTTC.

The chain uses TRBV6-6 and TRBJ2-7, with a possible D match to TRBD1 (6 bases). Trimming pared 0 bases from V and 3 bases from J, leaving 12 bases between. The V gene's germline CDR1 is MNHNY and CDR2 SVGAGI (reference sequence). This CDR3 spans 15 amino acids. The CDR3 sequence is CASSYSDRESYEQYF. The DNA of the CDR3 is TGTGCCAGCAGTTACTCGGACAGAGAAAGCTACGAGCAGTACTTC.

V gene TRBV30 combines with J gene TRBJ1-5; D is perhaps TRBD1 (5 bases). V was clipped by 1 base and J by 5 bases, with 12 bases between them. The germline V gene has CDR1 GTSNPN and CDR2 SVGIG (reference sequence). This CDR3 is built from 14 residues. This chain's CDR3 is CAWSGTPPDQPQHF. CDR3 bases: TGTGCCTGGAGTGGGACACCCCCCGATCAGCCCCAGCATTTT.

The chain employs TRBV2 and TRBJ1-6, with TRBD1 matching 7 bases. In germline, CDR1 is SNHLY, CDR2 FYNNEI. CDR3 size: 16 residues. The ends lost 6 bases at V and 5 bases at J; junction bases unmatched: 10. The DNA for the CDR3 is TGTGCCAGCAGAACGACAGGGTCGTTACATAATTCACCCCTCCACTTT. Protein: CASRTTGSLHNSPLHF.

This clone has just a few counts. The CDR3 region is CASSLGGAVSTDTQYF. CDR3 DNA sequence: TGTGCCAGCAGTTTAGGGGGGGCAGTAAGCACAGATACGCAGTATTTT. The rearrangement joins TRBV27 to TRBJ2-3; D may be TRBD2 (7 bases). Trimming cost V 2 bases and J 0 bases, with 12 bases left between them. CDR1 is MNHEY, CDR2 SMNVEV, per germline (reference sequence). This CDR3 comprises 16 residues.

The rearrangement uses TRBV6-1 and TRBJ2-7; D is uncertain. The CDR3 is 12 residues long. The germline CDR1 and CDR2 sequences are MNHNS and SASEGT. Trimming cost V 3 bases and J 3 bases, with 6 bases left between them. In DNA, the CDR3 is TGTGCCAGCAGTGACGAGCACTACGAGCAGTACTTC. The encoded protein is CASSDEHYEQYF.

The J gene is TRBJ1-6, the V gene TRBV4-3, with a tentative D call TRBD1 (5 bases). V was cut by 3 bases and J by 9 bases, with 12 bases left in between. The CDR3 runs 14 residues. The V gene's germline CDR1 is LGHNA and CDR2 YSLEER. The CDR3, as DNA: TGCGCCAGCAGCCAGGAGGGGTTCGTTTCACCCCTCCACTTT. Protein product: CASSQEGFVSPLHF.

The CDR3 DNA reads TGTGCCAGCAGGCCACCCCAGGGGAGCCCCTACGAGCAGTACTTC. Encoded protein: CASRPPQGSPYEQYF. The rearrangement uses TRBV7-3 and TRBJ2-7; D is possibly TRBD1 (6 bases). Germline V gene sequence: CDR1 SGHTA, CDR2 FQGTGA. This CDR3 is 15 amino acids long. Trimming removed 6 bases from V and 2 bases from J, with 17 bases in between. The full variable domain, in which reference TRBV7-3 and TRBJ2-7 provide the parts outside the CDR3, is GAGVSQTPSNKVTEKGKYVELRCDPISGHTALYWYRQSLGQGPEFLIYFQGTGAADDSGLPNDRFFAVRPEGSVSTLKIQRTERGDSAVYLCASRPPQGSPYEQYFGPGTRLTVT.

The V and J genes are TRBV30 and TRBJ1-1, with 9 positions matching TRBD1. V was clipped by 3 bases and J by 1 base; unmatched bases: 6. CDR3 length: 15 residues. The germline gives CDR1 GTSNPN, CDR2 SVGIG (reference sequence). The chain's CDR3 is CAWRGYRGQNTEAFF. In DNA, the CDR3 is TGTGCCTGGAGGGGGTACAGGGGGCAGAACACTGAAGCTTTCTTT.

J is TRBJ1-5 and V is TRBV6-1; a possible D gene is TRBD1 (6 bases). The ends were cut back, 3 bases at V and 5 bases at J, with 11 bases in the middle. Germline V gene data show CDR1 as MNHNS and CDR2 as SASEGT. CDR3 length equals 14 residues. The CDR3 DNA follows: TGTGCCAGCAGTGAGCGACAGGATGATCAGCCCCAGCATTTT. This codes for CASSERQDDQPQHF.

This chain joins TRBV2 and TRBJ1-6, with no clear D. Germline CDR1 reads SNHLY; CDR2 reads FYNNEI. V was shortened by 9 bases and J by 5 bases, with 11 bases between the two germline ends. The CDR3 covers 13 residues. The CDR3 DNA follows: TGTGCCAGAAGGAGGACTAATAATTCACCCCTCCACTTT. It codes for CARRRTNNSPLHF.

A remark on this clone: Compared with germline, one end of the junction differs, possibly owing to a read error. The sample has other DNA sequences that encode this CDR3 too. This chain connects TRBV19 to TRBJ1-3, with D possibly matching TRBD1 (6 bases). This CDR3 has 17 residues. Germline loops: CDR1 LNHDA, CDR2 SQIVND (reference sequence). The CDR3 here is CASSTPPGWQGRNTIYF. The CDR3 DNA is TGTGCCAGCAGTACCCCCCCGGGTTGGCAGGGGAGAAACACCATATATTTT.

The genes are TRBV5-5 and TRBJ1-2; perhaps TRBD1 as D (5 bases). The CDR3 contains 15 residues. The V gene's germline CDR1 is SGHKS and CDR2 YYEKEE (reference sequence). V lost 0 bases and J lost 4, with 13 bases in between. CDR3 amino acids: CASSLGQGIFYGYTF. CDR3 sequence (DNA): TGTGCCAGCAGCTTGGGGCAGGGAATCTTCTATGGCTACACCTTC.

CDR3 protein: CASSRYGRTEAFF. The CDR3 bases are TGTGCCAGCAGTAGATATGGGAGGACTGAAGCTTTCTTT. This chain connects TRBV6-5 to TRBJ1-1; D not certain. Germline V gives CDR1 MNHEY, CDR2 SVGAGI. The ends were cut back, 5 bases at V and 5 bases at J, with 12 bases in the middle. The CDR3 covers 13 residues.